Listed here are 28 T cell receptor beta chains from one sample, sequenced in a study of blood T cell repertoires in COVID-19 (dated by TCRdb to 2020 to 2021). The library was prepared using the immunoSEQ multiplex PCR assay. The source is immuneACCESS, and TCRdb retained only in-frame sequences with V and J called. Part of the clones is not carried over; for the studies checked, unresolved V genes explain less than half of this, and the remainder is unexplained. A total of roughly 180,000 clones appear in this sample, about four fifths of them only once. The top ten constitute 6% to 8.5% of the sample. The specimen sequenced was peripheral blood. These receptors originate from a human donor in a cohort sampled during active COVID-19.

V and J are TRBV4-2 and TRBJ1-1, with TRBD1 matching 8 bases. Looked up from germline, CDR1 is LGHNA and CDR2 is YNFKEQ. This CDR3 spans 17 amino acids. After removal of 0 bases from V and 6 bases from J, the junction contained 12 bases not matched to a gene. The CDR3 protein is CASSQDPGQGITSEAFF. The CDR3 DNA reads TGTGCCAGCAGCCAAGATCCAGGACAGGGCATTACTTCTGAAGCTTTCTTT.

The DNA of the CDR3 is TGTGCCAGCAGCCTTAGAGTGAACACTGAAGCTTTCTTT. Translating it yields CASSLRVNTEAFF. J is TRBJ1-1 and V is TRBV11-1; D gene uncertain. The CDR3 covers 13 residues. Germline values: CDR1 SGHAT, CDR2 FQDESV (reference sequence). V lost 5 bases and J lost 0, with 7 bases in between.

This chain uses TRBV5-4 with TRBJ1-6, with 8 bases fitting TRBD1. The CDR3 extends over 16 amino acids. V was pared by 1 base and J by 14 bases, with 14 bases of the junction left unmatched. Germline V CDR1 and CDR2: SGHNT, YYREEE (reference sequence). CDR3 loop: CASSLLPGQAFGALHF. The CDR3 DNA sequence: TGTGCCAGCAGCTTGTTGCCGGGACAGGCCTTTGGGGCCCTCCACTTT.

The V gene is TRBV19, the J gene TRBJ2-1, with 11 positions matching TRBD2. Germline trimming cut 5 bases from V and 0 bases from J; bases unmatched to any gene: 6. The germline V gene encodes CDR1 LNHDA and CDR2 SQIVND (reference sequence). The CDR3 has 17 amino acids. The DNA for the CDR3 is TGTGCCAGTAGTCGAGGACTAGCGGGCTCCTCCTACAATGAGCAGTTCTTC. Residues: CASSRGLAGSSYNEQFF.

The CDR3: CASSLYQGSTPLHF. The CDR3 DNA reads as TGTGCCAGCAGCTTATATCAGGGGTCGACACCCCTCCACTTT. The rearrangement joins TRBV7-3 to TRBJ1-6, with D possibly matching TRBD1 (6 bases). Trimming pared 2 bases from V and 11 bases from J, leaving 13 bases between. Germline CDR1 SGHTA, CDR2 FQGTGA. The CDR3 runs to 14 residues.

V is TRBV5-8 and J is TRBJ1-1; TRBD1 is a possible D gene (6 bases). Trimming took off 0 bases at V and 8 bases at J, with 17 bases between the two ends. The CDR3 totals 15 residues. The germline V gene encodes CDR1 SGHTS and CDR2 YDEGEE. CDR3 bases: TGTGCCAGCAGCTTGGCCTGGACAGTCGGGTTGGAAGCTTTCTTT. Protein sequence: CASSLAWTVGLEAFF.

The V and J genes are TRBV19 and TRBJ1-3; D may be TRBD1 (5 bases). The ends were cut back, 7 bases at V and 0 bases at J, with 10 bases in the middle. Germline V gives CDR1 LNHDA, CDR2 SQIVND (reference sequence). The CDR3 sequence is 14 residues long. The CDR3 bases are TGTGCCAGTACCCTAGGGGTCTCTGGAAACACCATATATTTT. Its translation is CASTLGVSGNTIYF.

The chain combines TRBV29-1 with TRBJ1-1, with TRBD1 matching over 7 bases. Germline loops: CDR1 SQVTM, CDR2 ANQGSEA. The CDR3 sequence is 12 residues long. V dropped 3 bases and J dropped 5; count of bases not matched to a gene: 3. CDR3 in DNA: TGCAGCGTTGACCAGGGGGAGACTGAAGCTTTCTTT. It codes for CSVDQGETEAFF.

A few counts support this clone. V is TRBV12-3 or TRBV12-4 and J is TRBJ1-6, with no clear D. The CDR3 has 12 amino acids. Trimming took 2 bases from V and 7 from J, leaving 3 bases between them. The CDR3: CASSLLNSPLHF. The CDR3 DNA reads as TGTGCCAGCAGTTTACTAAATTCACCCCTCCACTTT.

This rearrangement joins TRBV28 to TRBJ2-3, with D possibly matching TRBD2 (6 bases). Germline V gives CDR1 MDHEN, CDR2 SYDVKM. V lost 5 bases and J lost 2, with 11 bases in between. CDR3 length: 14 amino acids. CDR3 region: CASSTGTLTDTQYF. For the CDR3, the DNA is TGTGCCAGCAGTACCGGGACTCTCACAGATACGCAGTATTTT.

This clone came up once. The chain recombines TRBV28 with TRBJ1-2; tentative D call: TRBD1 (6 bases). Trimming stripped 6 bases from V and 1 base from J, with 12 bases between. This CDR3 contains 14 residues. Germline V CDR1 and CDR2: MDHEN, SYDVKM. The CDR3 nucleotides read TGTGCCAGCAGACGGACAGAGAATAACTATGGCTACACCTTC. It codes for CASRRTENNYGYTF.

The rearrangement joins TRBV30 to TRBJ2-7, with D possibly matching TRBD1 (5 bases). Trimming removed 2 bases from V and 6 bases from J, with 14 bases in between. Per the germline V gene, CDR1 is GTSNPN and CDR2 is SVGIG (reference sequence). CDR3 length: 13 amino acids. The CDR3 here is CAWSSTATGEQYF. The CDR3 nucleotides are TGTGCCTGGAGTTCGACAGCTACGGGCGAGCAGTACTTC. Drawing the rest from reference TRBV30 and TRBJ2-7, the complete variable domain is SQTIHQWPATLVQPVGSPLSLECTVEGTSNPNLYWYRQAAGRGLQLLFYSVGIGQISSEVPQNLSASRPQDRQFILSSKKLLLSDSGFYLCAWSSTATGEQYFGPGTRLTVT.

This clone appeared a single time. The genes are TRBV3-1 (or the pseudogene TRBV3-2) and TRBJ2-2; D is undetermined. The CDR3 runs to 13 residues. Trimming stripped 3 bases from V and 4 bases from J, with 6 bases between. The germline gives CDR1 LGHDT, CDR2 YNNKEL (reference sequence). The CDR3 reads CASSQAATGELFF. The DNA for the CDR3 is TGTGCCAGCAGCCAGGCTGCCACCGGGGAGCTGTTTTTT.

The chain carries TRBV6-5 and TRBJ2-7; a weak D match, TRBD2 (6 bases). CDR1 is MNHEY, CDR2 SVGAGI, per germline. Trimming took 6 bases from V and 2 from J, leaving 11 bases between them. This CDR3 is built from 13 residues. The CDR3: CASSSGVTYEQYF. In DNA form, the CDR3 reads TGTGCCAGCAGCTCGGGGGTTACCTACGAGCAGTACTTC.

This clone was observed a few times. The junction departs from germline at one end; a sequencing error may be responsible. The rearrangement links TRBV13 to TRBJ1-2; D might be TRBD1 (5 bases). The CDR3 length is 10 residues. The germline CDR1 and CDR2 sequences are PRHDT and FYEKMQ (reference sequence). CDR3 loop: CASSPQVGSF. The CDR3 region has the DNA TGTGCCAGCAGCCCACAGGTGGGCAGTTTC.

The chain is built from TRBV29-1 and TRBJ2-7, with 8 bases identical to TRBD2. Germline V CDR1 and CDR2: SQVTM, ANQGSEA. V was clipped by 3 bases and J by 2 bases; unmatched bases: 6. This CDR3 has 14 residues. The CDR3: CSVELPGGTYEQYF. As DNA, the CDR3 is TGCAGCGTTGAGTTGCCGGGGGGGACCTACGAGCAGTACTTC.

The chain carries TRBV5-1 and TRBJ1-3, with 8 bases identical to TRBD1. The CDR3 loop spans 15 amino acids. V lost 4 bases to trimming and J lost 0 bases; unmatched junction nucleotides: 3. In germline, CDR1 is SGHRS, CDR2 YFSETQ. The DNA of the CDR3 is TGCGCCAGCAGCCCGACAGGGGCCTCTGGAAACACCATATATTTT. This gives the protein CASSPTGASGNTIYF.

The genes are TRBV5-4 and TRBJ2-7; D gene unclear. Germline CDR1 is SGHNT and CDR2 is YYREEE (reference sequence). The ends were cut back, 1 base at V and 0 bases at J, with 11 bases in the middle. This CDR3 is built from 15 residues. CDR3 DNA sequence: TGTGCCAGCAGCTTGCGTCTGGGCCACTCCTACGAGCAGTACTTC. It translates to CASSLRLGHSYEQYF.

This clone was picked up a small number of times. The CDR3 region is CASSLGQGHEKLFF. CDR3 nucleotide sequence: TGCGCCAGCAGCCTCGGACAGGGGCATGAAAAACTGTTTTTT. The chain joins TRBV4-1 to TRBJ1-4, with 9 bases that match TRBD1. The germline CDR1 and CDR2 sequences are MGHRA and YSYEKL. The CDR3 runs 14 residues. V lost 4 bases and J lost 6; bases outside the gene matches: 3.

This chain links TRBV10-3 with TRBJ1-6; D gene ambiguous. The CDR3 loop spans 14 amino acids. V lost 0 bases and J lost 8, with 8 bases in between. Per germline, CDR1 ENHRY and CDR2 SYGVKD. This chain's CDR3 is CAISESLRDSPLHF. The CDR3 DNA sequence: TGTGCCATCAGTGAGTCGTTACGGGATTCACCCCTCCACTTT.

V usage is TRBV7-3 and J usage is TRBJ2-1; D is uncertain. This CDR3 spans 14 amino acids. Germline V gene sequence: CDR1 SGHTA, CDR2 FQGTGA. V shed 0 bases and J shed 5 bases, with 8 bases lying between them. The CDR3 loop is CASSLTGADNEQFF. The CDR3 DNA reads as TGTGCCAGCAGCTTAACGGGTGCGGACAATGAGCAGTTCTTC.

The gene calls are TRBV5-1 and TRBJ2-7, with TRBD1 identical over 9 bases. Per germline, CDR1 SGHRS and CDR2 YFSETQ. J gave up 2 bases and V 0 bases, and 3 bases lay outside the gene matches. The CDR3 sequence is 15 residues long. The CDR3 DNA reads as TGCGCCAGCAGCTTGGTCCGGGACAGGGCCTACGAGCAGTACTTC. This codes for CASSLVRDRAYEQYF.

The chain is built from TRBV3-1 (or the pseudogene TRBV3-2) and TRBJ2-5; 11 bases map to TRBD1. This CDR3 region has 15 residues. The germline V gene has CDR1 LGHDT and CDR2 YNNKEL (reference sequence). With V trimmed by 3 bases and J by 3 bases, 3 bases remained unmatched. CDR3: CASSQAGQGEETQYF. CDR3 nucleotides: TGTGCCAGCAGCCAGGCGGGACAGGGGGAAGAGACCCAGTACTTC.

This clone has only a few counts. The rearrangement joins TRBV3-1 (or the pseudogene TRBV3-2) to TRBJ2-7; D unclear. The CDR3 length is 11 residues. V dropped 5 bases and J dropped 3 bases, with 5 bases sitting between them. Germline V gene sequence: CDR1 LGHDT, CDR2 YNNKEL (reference sequence). CDR3 DNA: TGTGCCAGCAGCATTAACTACGAGCAGTACTTC. Translating gives CASSINYEQYF.

This clone came up a few times. This chain connects TRBV19 to TRBJ2-7; 9 nucleotides agree with TRBD1. The CDR3 length is 14 residues. Per germline, CDR1 LNHDA and CDR2 SQIVND (reference sequence). V shed 6 bases, J shed 2 bases, and the junction held 5 bases outside the gene matches. The CDR3 DNA is TGTGCCAGTAGGGCCGGGACAGGGACCTACGAGCAGTACTTC. As protein: CASRAGTGTYEQYF.

This chain uses TRBV18 with TRBJ2-1; 9 nucleotides line up with TRBD1. V dropped 6 bases and J dropped 3; count of bases not matched to a gene: 9. The germline V gene has CDR1 KGHSH and CDR2 LQKENI. CDR3 size: 16 residues. The CDR3 is CASSRPTGGDYNEQFF. The CDR3, as DNA: TGTGCCAGCTCTCGGCCGACAGGGGGGGACTACAATGAGCAGTTCTTC.

The CDR3, as DNA: TGTGCCAGCAGTGCTGGGCCTCCGACAATGAACACTGAAGCTTTCTTT. Translating it yields CASSAGPPTMNTEAFF. The chain employs TRBV2 and TRBJ1-1; D gene unclear. The CDR3 loop spans 16 amino acids. Germline assignment: CDR1 SNHLY and CDR2 FYNNEI. Trimming shortened V by 4 bases and J by 0 bases, and 15 bases separated the two germline ends.

This clone was seen just once. This chain links TRBV12-3 or TRBV12-4 with TRBJ1-4; no definite D call. This CDR3 has 13 residues. Between the trimmed V and J ends, which lost 6 bases and 5 bases, there was a span of 10 bases. As DNA, the CDR3 is TGTGCCAGCAGCTACGGTCCGAATGAAAAACTGTTTTTT. This encodes CASSYGPNEKLFF.